This record looks at one TCR beta chain sequence and its context. Clones were read by immunoSEQ multiplex PCR, and TCRdb kept only the in-frame ones, dropping some. The table records roughly 96,000 clones, approximately 87% of them present only once. These data originate in a study of T cell responses to AZD1222 COVID-19 vaccine. The source was peripheral blood, collected on day 0 of AZD1222 vaccination. The origin of this receptor is an adult in good health.

The CDR3 is CASSGTGLQETQYF. The CDR3 bases are TGTGCCAGCAGCGGGACAGGGTTACAAGAGACCCAGTACTTC. The V gene is TRBV9, the J gene TRBJ2-5; 8 positions agree with TRBD1. Germline V gene lookup returns CDR1 SGDLS and CDR2 YYNGEE. Germline trimming cut 3 bases from V and 2 bases from J; bases unmatched to any gene: 3. This CDR3 is 14 amino acids long.